This T cell receptor beta chain was recovered during a study of blood T cells in healthy people across ages. Findings of the study overall: A greater number of naive CD4+ cells and higher diversity distinguished long-lived donors from aged donors.

The sample providers were healthy Caucasian people from Russia, aged roughly 6 to 95. In the case of this clonotype: Antigen specificity is unknown.

A second about 6 to 12 cycle PCR used barcoded and J-beta primers. TCRdb processed the 5' RACE reads anew with MiXCR; each CDR3 protein has one entry. The table shows 800,000 to 1,300,000 distinct CDR3 sequences, with about 25% occurring only once. The sample also formed part of further work on T cells of mothers and their children. From that second work: Each 15 ul cDNA reaction used about 1.5 ug RNA; all RNA was used.

This TCR came from a girl aged 2 to 10 in good health. Sequenced: blood.

The CDR3 coding sequence is TGTGCCAGCAGCTCCCTGGGGGGTAGGGAGGCCAAAAACATTCAGTACTTC. This gives the protein CASSSLGGREAKNIQYF. The V gene is TRBV7-2, the J gene TRBJ2-4; weak D call: TRBD2 (6 bases). V was trimmed by 4 bases and J by 1 base, leaving 17 bases between them. Germline V gene data show CDR1 as SGHTA and CDR2 as FQGNSA. This CDR3 has 17 amino acids.